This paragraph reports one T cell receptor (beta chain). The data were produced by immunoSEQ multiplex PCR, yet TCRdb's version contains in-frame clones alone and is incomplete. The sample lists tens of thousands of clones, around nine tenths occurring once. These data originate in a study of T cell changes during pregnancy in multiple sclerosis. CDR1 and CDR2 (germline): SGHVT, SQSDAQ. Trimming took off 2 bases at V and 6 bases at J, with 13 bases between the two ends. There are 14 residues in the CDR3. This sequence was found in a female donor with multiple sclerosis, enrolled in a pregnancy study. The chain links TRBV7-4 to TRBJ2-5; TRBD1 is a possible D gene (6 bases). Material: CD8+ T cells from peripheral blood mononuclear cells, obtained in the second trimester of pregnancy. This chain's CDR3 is CASSLPQGIKTQYF. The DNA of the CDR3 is TGTGCCAGCAGCTTACCCCAGGGGATAAAGACCCAGTACTTC.